This section outlines one T cell receptor (beta chain) sequence together with its context. The source of the sample is a study of blood T cell repertoires in COVID-19. In assigning cohorts, the study relied on participant-reported clinical history. Germline-derived CDR1 and CDR2 are LNHDA and SQIVND (reference sequence). V shed 9 bases and J 6 bases; nucleotides not matched to a gene: 16. The CDR3 runs 15 residues. In the original workflow: Amplification with reference gene primers provided the estimates of nucleated cell counts. Only in-frame clones appear in the TCRdb table, and some are missing; sequencing was by immunoSEQ multiplex PCR. V, J and clone size were drawn from that table, and D and trimming were deduced from the DNA. The sample has 95,000 to 150,000 clones, roughly 84% seen once.

Sequencing used PBMCs or T cells enriched from blood (not recorded which). This chain connects TRBV19 to TRBJ1-2; TRBD1 agrees at 7 bases. This clonotype was obtained from a woman aged 25-40 years who had recovered from COVID-19. This chain's CDR3 is CASRRQGDSGDGYTF. In DNA form, the CDR3 reads TGTGCCAGCCGCCGTCAGGGGGATTCGGGTGATGGCTACACCTTC.